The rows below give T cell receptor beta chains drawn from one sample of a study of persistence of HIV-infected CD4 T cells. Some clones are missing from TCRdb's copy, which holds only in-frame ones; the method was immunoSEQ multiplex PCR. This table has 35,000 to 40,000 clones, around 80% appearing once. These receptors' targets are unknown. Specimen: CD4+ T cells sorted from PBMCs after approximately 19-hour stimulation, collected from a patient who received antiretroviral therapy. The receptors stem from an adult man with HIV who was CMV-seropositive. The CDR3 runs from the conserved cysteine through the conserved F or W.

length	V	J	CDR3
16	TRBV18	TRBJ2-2	CASSDVGGFATGELFF
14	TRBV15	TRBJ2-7	CATSREQNSYEQYF
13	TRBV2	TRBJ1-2	CASRSEGDYGYTF
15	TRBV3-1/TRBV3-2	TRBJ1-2	CASSQENRGSAGYTF
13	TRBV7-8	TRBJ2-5	CASKQGTGETQYF
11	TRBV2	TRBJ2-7	CASSPGYEQYF
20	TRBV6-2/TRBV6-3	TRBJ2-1	CASSYSSRGRGLSSYNEQFF
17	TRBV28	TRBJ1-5	CASSPIRGQGASQPQHF
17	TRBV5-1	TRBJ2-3	CASSLFSASGGTDTQYF
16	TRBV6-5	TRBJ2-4	CASSYTGMLAKNIQYF
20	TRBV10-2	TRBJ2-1	CASSESSRLAGVSSYNEQFF
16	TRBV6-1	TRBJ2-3	CASSEARAAYTDTQYF
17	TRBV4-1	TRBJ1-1	CASSQFELGQAKTEAFF
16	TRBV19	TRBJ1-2	CASSIGWTGSTYGYTF
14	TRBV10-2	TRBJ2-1	CAVGEASGVGTQFF
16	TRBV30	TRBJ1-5	CAWSAGTGGLYQPQHF
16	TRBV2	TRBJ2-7	CASSERTGSGTYEQYF
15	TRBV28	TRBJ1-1	CASSLSRGLGTEAFF
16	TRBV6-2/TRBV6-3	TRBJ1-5	CASSYLGTDSNQPQHF
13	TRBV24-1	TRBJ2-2	CATSRDSAGELFF
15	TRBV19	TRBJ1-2	CASSIAHTGGYGYTF
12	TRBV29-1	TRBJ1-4	CSVGQGYEKLFF
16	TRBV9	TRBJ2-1	CASSVDPGQGADEQFF
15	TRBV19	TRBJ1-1	CASSIPGRADTEAFF
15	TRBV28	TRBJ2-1	CASSWTGGTYNEQFF
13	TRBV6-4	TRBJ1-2	CASSDSGAGGYTF
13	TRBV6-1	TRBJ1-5	CASSEDPHQPQHF
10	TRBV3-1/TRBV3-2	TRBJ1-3	CASGTNTIYF
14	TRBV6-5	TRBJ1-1	CASLTGGWDTEAFF
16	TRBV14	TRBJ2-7	CASSRSGLWGSYEQYF
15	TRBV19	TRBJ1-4	CASSIGRTANEKLFF
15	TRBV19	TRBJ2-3	CASSRDSRRGDTQYF
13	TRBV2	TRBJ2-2	CASSAGNTGELFF
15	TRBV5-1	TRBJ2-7	CASSIGSGGPYEQYF
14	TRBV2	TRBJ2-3	CASSAGASTDTQYF
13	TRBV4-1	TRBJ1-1	CASSLNPNTEAFF
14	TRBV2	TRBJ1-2	CASSELRQGERTGF
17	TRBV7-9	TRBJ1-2	CASSRLGGGRTNYGYTF
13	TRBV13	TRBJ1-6	CASSGVGESPLHF
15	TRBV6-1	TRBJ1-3	CASSEALFSGNTIYF
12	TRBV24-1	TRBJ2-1	CATSVTGDVQFF